The 13 T cell receptor beta chains listed next were all sequenced from one sample in a study of cytomegalovirus exposure and HLA in healthy donors. Primers included in the PCR were 60 Vbeta and 13 Jbeta primers. TCRdb's table, derived via immunoSEQ multiplex PCR, lists solely in-frame clones and lacks some. The table lists 150,000 or so clones, under 80% of them singletons. Sequencing used PBMCs. Source of these receptors: a man younger than 35 in good health and CMV-seropositive.

This clone was seen just once. The rearrangement uses TRBV5-4 and TRBJ1-2, with 10 bases identical to TRBD1. J gave up 5 bases and V 4 bases, and 8 bases lay outside the gene matches. Germline CDR1 reads SGHNT; CDR2 reads YYREEE (reference sequence). The CDR3 runs 15 residues. Here the CDR3 DNA reads TGTGCCAGCAGCCACCCGACAGGGGGCAGTTATGGCTACACCTTC. It specifies CASSHPTGGSYGYTF.

The chain couples TRBV27 to TRBJ2-5; 7 bases are a match to TRBD1. The germline V gene has CDR1 MNHEY and CDR2 SMNVEV (reference sequence). This CDR3 spans 16 amino acids. The V and J ends lost 5 bases and 0 bases, in that order; junction bases with no gene match: 9. Written as DNA, the CDR3 is TGTGCCAGCAGTAACAAACAGGGGATGTACCAAGAGACCCAGTACTTC. Translated, it gives CASSNKQGMYQETQYF.

The V and J genes are TRBV4-2 and TRBJ2-1; TRBD2 might be the D (6 bases). The CDR3 extends over 15 amino acids. V shed 0 bases and J shed 8 bases, with 14 bases lying between them. The germline V gene has CDR1 LGHNA and CDR2 YNFKEQ. The CDR3 DNA is TGTGCCAGCAGCCAAGATACTCCGGGAGCCGATGAGCAGTTCTTC. Its translation is CASSQDTPGADEQFF.

The chain is built from TRBV7-8 and TRBJ1-5; TRBD1 might be the D (5 bases). From germline, CDR1 is SGHVS and CDR2 FQNEAQ. CDR3 length: 14 amino acids. The V gene lost 5 bases and the J gene lost 9 bases, with 17 bases spanning the gap. The CDR3 spells CASSRRGETGPQHF. CDR3 DNA: TGTGCCAGCAGCCGACGGGGGGAGACGGGGCCCCAGCATTTT.

This clone turned up a few times. The chain uses TRBV7-2 and TRBJ2-7; TRBD1 agrees at 8 bases. The germline V gene encodes CDR1 SGHTA and CDR2 FQGNSA. The CDR3 totals 14 residues. J gave up 2 bases and V 5 bases, and 5 bases lay outside the gene matches. CDR3 DNA sequence: TGTGCCAGCAGCATGCTACAGGGGGCCTACGAGCAGTACTTC. It yields the protein CASSMLQGAYEQYF.

The rearrangement links TRBV28 to TRBJ1-4; D is perhaps TRBD1 (6 bases). Trimming left V 6 bases short and J 3 bases short, with 8 bases between. CDR3 length: 13 amino acids. Germline V gene data show CDR1 as MDHEN and CDR2 as SYDVKM. For the CDR3, the DNA is TGTGCCAGCAGGGACAGATCTAATGAAAAACTGTTTTTT. This sequence encodes CASRDRSNEKLFF.

The gene calls are TRBV10-3 and TRBJ2-3; TRBD1 agrees at 8 bases. The CDR3 contains 17 residues. Unmatched junction bases numbered 13, after V lost 5 bases and J lost 3 bases. Germline values: CDR1 ENHRY, CDR2 SYGVKD. The CDR3 DNA reads as TGTGCCATCAGTACCTCCGGGACAGGCGCAGGGACAGATACGCAGTATTTT. Translating gives CAISTSGTGAGTDTQYF.

This rearrangement joins TRBV28 to TRBJ1-2; no definite D call. V lost 5 bases and J lost 7, with 23 bases in between. Germline V CDR1 and CDR2: MDHEN, SYDVKM. The CDR3 sequence is 16 residues long. CDR3 residues: CASSTPAGGASGGYTF. The CDR3 region has the DNA TGTGCCAGCAGTACCCCCGCCGGCGGAGCCTCGGGTGGCTACACCTTC.

In regard to this clone: One end of the junction fails to match germline, which may point to a read error. The J gene is TRBJ2-5, the V gene TRBV7-9; D remains ambiguous. The CDR3 consists of 12 residues. CDR1 is SEHNR and CDR2 is FQNEAQ in the germline V gene (reference sequence). The CDR3 coding sequence is TGTTCCAGCAGCTTAGTAGTGGAGACCCAGTACTTC. It encodes CSSSLVVETQYF.

CDR3 sequence: CASSYTGNTGELFF. DNA of the CDR3: TGTGCCAGCAGTTACACGGGGAACACCGGGGAGCTGTTTTTT. V usage is TRBV6-5 and J usage is TRBJ2-2; D is unresolved. Germline CDR1 reads MNHEY; CDR2 reads SVGAGI. CDR3 length equals 14 residues. Trimming took off 2 bases at V and 1 base at J, with 5 bases between the two ends.

In its sample, this clone was seen a few times. J is TRBJ2-3 and V is TRBV23-1; 7 bases are a match to TRBD2. TRBV23-1 is designated an ORF whose function remains uncertain. Trimming cost V 2 bases and J 1 base; bases outside gene matches: 0. The CDR3 runs 14 residues. The DNA of the CDR3 is TGCGCCAGCAGTCAAGCGGGGGGCACAGATACGCAGTATTTT. Translated, it gives CASSQAGGTDTQYF.

V is TRBV6-1 and J is TRBJ1-2, with TRBD1 matching 9 bases. Germline V gene sequence: CDR1 MNHNS, CDR2 SASEGT. V trimming: 4 bases; J trimming: 6 bases; junction bases outside the gene matches: 12. The CDR3 has 16 residues. The CDR3: CASSVPPGQGNDGYTF. CDR3 sequence (DNA): TGTGCCAGCAGTGTACCTCCGGGACAGGGCAACGATGGCTACACCTTC.

The CDR3 region has the DNA TGTGCCATCAGTGAGTTCAGGAGCAATCAGCCCCAGCATTTT. Its protein product is CAISEFRSNQPQHF. The chain couples TRBV10-3 to TRBJ1-5; unclear D gene. CDR1 ENHRY and CDR2 SYGVKD come from the germline V gene. Trimming cost V 1 base and J 1 base, with 5 bases left between them. The CDR3 has 14 residues.